Presented here are 9 T cell receptor beta chains from one specimen sequenced in a study of T cell responses to AZD1222 COVID-19 vaccine. Profiled with immunoSEQ multiplex PCR; TCRdb holds only in-frame clones, not every one. The sample includes 120,000 to 150,000 clones, about 92% of them seen just once. This specimen consisted of peripheral blood, obtained on day 0 of MenACWY control vaccination. The receptors were sampled from an adult in good health.

The V and J genes are TRBV5-1 and TRBJ1-5; no clear D gene. Germline lookup yields CDR1 SGHRS and CDR2 YFSETQ. CDR3 length equals 15 residues. V lost 2 bases and J 3 bases, leaving 12 bases between the germline ends. The CDR3, as DNA: TGCGCCAGCAGCTTAACCGGGAAGGACAATCAGCCCCAGCATTTT. Encoded protein: CASSLTGKDNQPQHF.

This clone appeared a single time. V and J are TRBV12-3 or TRBV12-4 and TRBJ1-4, with D hard to call. V was pared by 3 bases and J by 7 bases, with 9 bases between. CDR3 length: 13 residues. The CDR3 DNA reads TGTGCCAGCAGTTTCTTTGCGAGTGAAAAACTGTTTTTT. As protein: CASSFFASEKLFF.

The chain couples TRBV7-3 to TRBJ2-2; no clear D. Trimming shortened V by 2 bases and J by 2 bases, and 6 bases separated the two germline ends. The CDR3 runs 14 residues. CDR1 and CDR2 from the germline V gene are SGHTA and FQGTGA. CDR3 loop: CASSLGRNTGELFF. The CDR3 nucleotides are TGTGCCAGCAGCTTAGGTCGTAACACCGGGGAGCTGTTTTTT.

The rearrangement uses TRBV20-1 and TRBJ2-1, with D unresolved. The CDR3 has 10 amino acids. V lost 6 bases to trimming and J lost 5 bases, with 5 bases between them. Germline V lookup: CDR1 DFQATT, CDR2 SNEGSKA (reference sequence). CDR3 DNA: TGCAGTGCCGTCGACAATGAGCAGTTCTTC. It encodes CSAVDNEQFF.

The chain recombines TRBV28 with TRBJ1-6; D unresolved. In germline, CDR1 is MDHEN, CDR2 SYDVKM. This CDR3 spans 18 amino acids. The V gene lost 2 bases and the J gene lost 2 bases, with 16 bases spanning the gap. The CDR3 bases are TGTGCCAGCAGTTTAGGGCCCACGTACGGCACCTATAATTCACCCCTCCACTTT. Translation: CASSLGPTYGTYNSPLHF.

The V call is TRBV3-1 (or the pseudogene TRBV3-2), the J call TRBJ1-6; no clear D gene. V gave up 3 bases and J gave up 3 bases, with 6 bases separating them. From germline, CDR1 is LGHDT and CDR2 YNNKEL (reference sequence). The CDR3 loop spans 14 amino acids. CDR3 sequence reads: CASSQSFYNSPLHF. CDR3 nucleotides: TGTGCCAGCAGCCAGAGCTTCTATAATTCACCCCTCCACTTT.

V is TRBV28 and J is TRBJ1-2; possibly TRBD1 for D (5 bases). Germline V CDR1 and CDR2: MDHEN, SYDVKM. The CDR3 runs 14 residues. The V end lost 6 bases, the J end lost 3 bases, and 14 bases lay between the germline ends. This CDR3 is CASSPTGRYYGYTF. As DNA, the CDR3 is TGTGCCAGCAGCCCGACGGGACGGTACTATGGCTACACCTTC.

This chain uses TRBV5-4 with TRBJ2-1; D gene unclear. Trimming removed 3 bases from V and 0 bases from J, with 10 bases in between. This CDR3 comprises 15 residues. Germline CDR1 reads SGHNT; CDR2 reads YYREEE (reference sequence). CDR3 protein: CASSSDPSSYNEQFF. CDR3 nucleotides: TGTGCCAGCAGCTCCGATCCTAGCTCCTACAATGAGCAGTTCTTC.

J is TRBJ1-1 and V is TRBV19; D uncertain. Germline values: CDR1 LNHDA, CDR2 SQIVND (reference sequence). The CDR3 is made up of 9 amino acids. V shed 11 bases and J shed 8 bases, with 9 bases lying between them. The DNA of the CDR3 is TGTGCCGTGGGGAAAGAAGCTTTCTTT. This encodes CAVGKEAFF.